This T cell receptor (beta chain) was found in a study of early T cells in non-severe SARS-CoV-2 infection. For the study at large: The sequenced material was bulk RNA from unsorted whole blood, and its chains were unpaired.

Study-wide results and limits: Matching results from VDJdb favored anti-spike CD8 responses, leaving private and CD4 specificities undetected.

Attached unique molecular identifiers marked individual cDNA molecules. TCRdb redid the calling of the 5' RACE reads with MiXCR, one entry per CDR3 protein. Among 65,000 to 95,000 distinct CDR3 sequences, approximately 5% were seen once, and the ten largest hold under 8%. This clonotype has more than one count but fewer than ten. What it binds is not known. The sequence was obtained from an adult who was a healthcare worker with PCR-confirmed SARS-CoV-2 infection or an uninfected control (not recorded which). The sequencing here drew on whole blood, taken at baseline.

The CDR3 DNA sequence: TGCAGTGCTAGTAAGACTAGCTCCGAGCAGTACTTC. It yields the protein CSASKTSSEQYF. The chain recombines TRBV20-1 with TRBJ2-7, with 7 bases matching TRBD2. The CDR3 is made up of 12 amino acids. With V trimmed by 3 bases and J by 6 bases, 5 bases remained unmatched. Germline CDR1 is DFQATT and CDR2 is SNEGSKA (reference sequence).